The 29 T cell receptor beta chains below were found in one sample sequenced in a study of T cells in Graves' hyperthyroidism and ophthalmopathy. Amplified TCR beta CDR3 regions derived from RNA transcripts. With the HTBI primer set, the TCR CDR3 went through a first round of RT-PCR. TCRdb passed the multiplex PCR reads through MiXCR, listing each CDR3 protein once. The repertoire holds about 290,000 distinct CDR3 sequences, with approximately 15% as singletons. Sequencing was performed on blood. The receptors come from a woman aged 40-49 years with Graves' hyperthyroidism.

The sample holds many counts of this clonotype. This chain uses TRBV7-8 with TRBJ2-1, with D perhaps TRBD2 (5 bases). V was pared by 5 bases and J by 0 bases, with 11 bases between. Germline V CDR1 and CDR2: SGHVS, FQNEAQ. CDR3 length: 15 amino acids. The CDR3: CASSMTRGSYNEQFF. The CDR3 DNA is TGTGCCAGCAGCATGACCCGGGGCTCCTACAATGAGCAGTTCTTC.

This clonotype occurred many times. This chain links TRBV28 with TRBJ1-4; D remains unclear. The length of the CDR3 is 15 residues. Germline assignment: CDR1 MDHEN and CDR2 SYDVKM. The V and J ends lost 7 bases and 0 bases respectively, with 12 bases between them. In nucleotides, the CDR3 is TGTGCCAGCACCGGAGCAGGAGCAACTAATGAAAAACTGTTTTTT. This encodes CASTGAGATNEKLFF.

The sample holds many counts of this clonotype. Written as DNA, the CDR3 is TGTGCCAGCAGTTTAAGTACCCACCACACAGATACGCAGTATTTT. Amino acid sequence: CASSLSTHHTDTQYF. The chain employs TRBV12-3 or TRBV12-4 and TRBJ2-3; D not resolved. V lost 2 bases, J lost 2 bases, and 11 bases lay in between. The CDR3 runs to 15 residues.

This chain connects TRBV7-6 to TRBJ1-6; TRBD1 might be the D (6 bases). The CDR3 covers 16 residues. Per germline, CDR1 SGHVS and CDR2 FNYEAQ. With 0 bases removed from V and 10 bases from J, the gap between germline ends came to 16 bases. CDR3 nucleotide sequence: TGTGCCAGCAGCTTAGCCCCAGGGGCAGAAAAATCACCCCTCCACTTT. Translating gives CASSLAPGAEKSPLHF.

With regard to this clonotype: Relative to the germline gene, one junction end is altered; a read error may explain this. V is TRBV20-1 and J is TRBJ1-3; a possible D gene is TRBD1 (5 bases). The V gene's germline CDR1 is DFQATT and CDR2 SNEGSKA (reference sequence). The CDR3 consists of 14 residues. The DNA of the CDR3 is TGCAGTGCTAGAGATCTCACTGGGGGAAACATCATATATTTT. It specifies CSARDLTGGNIIYF.

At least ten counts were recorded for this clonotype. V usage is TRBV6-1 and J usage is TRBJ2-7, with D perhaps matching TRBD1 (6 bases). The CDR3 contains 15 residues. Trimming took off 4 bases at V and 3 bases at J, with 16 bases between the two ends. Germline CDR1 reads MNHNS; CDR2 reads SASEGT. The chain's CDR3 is CASSAPPGQDYEQYF. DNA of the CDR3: TGTGCCAGCAGTGCTCCGCCGGGACAAGACTACGAGCAGTACTTC.

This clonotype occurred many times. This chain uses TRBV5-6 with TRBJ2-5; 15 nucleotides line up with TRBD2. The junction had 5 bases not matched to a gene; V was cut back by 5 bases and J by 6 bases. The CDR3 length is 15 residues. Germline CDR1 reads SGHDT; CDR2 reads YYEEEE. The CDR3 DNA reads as TGTGCCAGCAGTAGCGGGACTAGCGGGGGGAAGACCCAGTACTTC. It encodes CASSSGTSGGKTQYF.

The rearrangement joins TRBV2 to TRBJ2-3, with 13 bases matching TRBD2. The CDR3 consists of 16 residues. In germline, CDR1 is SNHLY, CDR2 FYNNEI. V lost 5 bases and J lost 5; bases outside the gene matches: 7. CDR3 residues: CASSHGLAGAGDTQYF. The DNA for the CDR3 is TGTGCCAGCAGTCATGGACTAGCGGGAGCGGGAGATACGCAGTATTTT.

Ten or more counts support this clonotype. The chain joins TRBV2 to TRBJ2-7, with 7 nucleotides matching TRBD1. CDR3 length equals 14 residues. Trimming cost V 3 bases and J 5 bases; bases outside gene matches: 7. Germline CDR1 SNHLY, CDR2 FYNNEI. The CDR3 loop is CASSERQGANEQYF. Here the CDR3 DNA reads TGTGCCAGCAGTGAGAGACAGGGTGCTAACGAGCAGTACTTC.

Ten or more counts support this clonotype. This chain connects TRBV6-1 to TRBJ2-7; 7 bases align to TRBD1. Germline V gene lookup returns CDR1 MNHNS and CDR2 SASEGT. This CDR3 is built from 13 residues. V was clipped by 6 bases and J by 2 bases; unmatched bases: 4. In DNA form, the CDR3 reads TGTGCCAGCAGGAGACAGGGACCCTACGAGCAGTACTTC. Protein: CASRRQGPYEQYF.

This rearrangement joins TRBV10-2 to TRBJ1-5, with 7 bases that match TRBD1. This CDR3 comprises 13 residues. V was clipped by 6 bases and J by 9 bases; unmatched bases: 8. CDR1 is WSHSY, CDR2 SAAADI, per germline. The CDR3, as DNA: TGCGCCAGCAGATTGTCAAGGGGGCGGCCCCAGCATTTT. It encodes CASRLSRGRPQHF.

CDR3 loop: CASSRGAEKSSYEQYF. Here the CDR3 DNA reads TGTGCCAGCAGTCGAGGAGCGGAGAAGAGCTCCTACGAGCAGTACTTC. The J gene is TRBJ2-7, the V gene TRBV13; D perhaps matches TRBD2 (5 bases). V was shortened by 6 bases and J by 0 bases, with 18 bases between the two germline ends. This CDR3 spans 16 amino acids. Looked up from germline, CDR1 is PRHDT and CDR2 is FYEKMQ (reference sequence).

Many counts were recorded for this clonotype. In DNA form, the CDR3 reads TGTGCCAGCACCTTCCGGGGCGGGAGCTCAGATACGCAGTATTTT. Translation: CASTFRGGSSDTQYF. The chain couples TRBV7-2 to TRBJ2-3; 7 nucleotides match TRBD2. J lost 4 bases, V lost 7 bases, and 11 bases had no gene match. This CDR3 comprises 15 residues. The germline gives CDR1 SGHTA, CDR2 FQGNSA.

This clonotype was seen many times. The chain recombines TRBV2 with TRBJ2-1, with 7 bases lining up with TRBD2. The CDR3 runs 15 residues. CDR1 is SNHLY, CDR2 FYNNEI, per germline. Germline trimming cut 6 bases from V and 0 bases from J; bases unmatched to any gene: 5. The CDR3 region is CASRVGTNSYNEQFF. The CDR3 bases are TGTGCCAGCAGGGTAGGGACTAACTCCTACAATGAGCAGTTCTTC.

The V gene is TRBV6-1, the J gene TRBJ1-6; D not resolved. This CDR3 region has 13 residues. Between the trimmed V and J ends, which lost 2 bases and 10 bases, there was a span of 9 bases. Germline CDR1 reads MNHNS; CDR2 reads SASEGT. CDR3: CASSEWANSPLHF. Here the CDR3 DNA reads TGTGCCAGCAGTGAATGGGCAAACTCACCCCTCCACTTT.

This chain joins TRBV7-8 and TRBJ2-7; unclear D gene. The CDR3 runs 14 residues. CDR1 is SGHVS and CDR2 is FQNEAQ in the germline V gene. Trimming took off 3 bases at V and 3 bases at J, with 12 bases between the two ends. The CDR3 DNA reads TGTGCCAGCAGCTTGACCCCCGGAGTCTACGAGCAGTACTTC. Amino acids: CASSLTPGVYEQYF.

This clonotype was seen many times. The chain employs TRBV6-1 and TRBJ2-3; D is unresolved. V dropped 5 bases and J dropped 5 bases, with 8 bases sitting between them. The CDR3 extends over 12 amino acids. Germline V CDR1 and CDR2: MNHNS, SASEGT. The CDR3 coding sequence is TGTGCCAGCAGTCTAGTGGGAGATACGCAGTATTTT. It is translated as CASSLVGDTQYF.

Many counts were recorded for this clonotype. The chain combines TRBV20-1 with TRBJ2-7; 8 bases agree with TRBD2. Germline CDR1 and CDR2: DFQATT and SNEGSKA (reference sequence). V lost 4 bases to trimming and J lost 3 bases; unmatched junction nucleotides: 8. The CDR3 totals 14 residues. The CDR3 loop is CSATQWREDYEQYF. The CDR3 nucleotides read TGCAGTGCTACCCAATGGCGGGAGGACTACGAGCAGTACTTC.

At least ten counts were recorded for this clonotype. This chain's CDR3 is CASSQGSFTGELFF. The CDR3 nucleotides are TGTGCCAGCAGCCAAGGTAGTTTCACCGGGGAGCTGTTTTTT. This chain links TRBV3-1 with TRBJ2-2; D remains ambiguous. V was trimmed by 1 base and J by 4 bases, leaving 7 bases between them. CDR3 length: 14 residues. Germline CDR1 LGHDT, CDR2 YNNKEL (reference sequence).

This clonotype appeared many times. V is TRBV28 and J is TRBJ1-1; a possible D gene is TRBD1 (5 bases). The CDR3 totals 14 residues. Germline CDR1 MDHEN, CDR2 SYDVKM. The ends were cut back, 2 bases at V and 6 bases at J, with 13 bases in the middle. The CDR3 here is CASSLMGPLAEAFF. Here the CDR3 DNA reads TGTGCCAGCAGTTTAATGGGACCCCTAGCTGAAGCTTTCTTT.

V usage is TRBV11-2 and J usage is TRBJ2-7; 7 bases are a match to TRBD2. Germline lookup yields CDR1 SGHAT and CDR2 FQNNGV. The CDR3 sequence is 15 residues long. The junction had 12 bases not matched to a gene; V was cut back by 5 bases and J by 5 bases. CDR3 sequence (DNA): TGTGCCAGCAGCCCCCTATTGGGACTAACCCACGAGCAGTACTTC. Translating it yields CASSPLLGLTHEQYF.

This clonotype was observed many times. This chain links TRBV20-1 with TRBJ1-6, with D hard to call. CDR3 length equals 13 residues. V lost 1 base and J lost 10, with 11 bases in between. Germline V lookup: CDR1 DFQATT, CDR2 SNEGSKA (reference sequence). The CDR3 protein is CSARAREVSPLHF. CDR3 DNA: TGCAGTGCTAGAGCGAGGGAGGTCTCACCCCTCCACTTT.

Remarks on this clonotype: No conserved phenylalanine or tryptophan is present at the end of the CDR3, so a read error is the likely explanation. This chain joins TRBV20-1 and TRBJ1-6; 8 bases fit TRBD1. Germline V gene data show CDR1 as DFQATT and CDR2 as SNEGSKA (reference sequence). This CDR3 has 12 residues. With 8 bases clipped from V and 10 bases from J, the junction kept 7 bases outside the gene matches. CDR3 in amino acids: CSIGQGGSPLHL. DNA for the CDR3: TGCAGTATCGGACAGGGAGGATCACCCCTCCACCTT.

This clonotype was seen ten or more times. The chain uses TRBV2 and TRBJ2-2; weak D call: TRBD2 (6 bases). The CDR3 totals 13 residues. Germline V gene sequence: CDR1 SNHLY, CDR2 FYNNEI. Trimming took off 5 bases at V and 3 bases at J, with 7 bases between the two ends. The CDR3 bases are TGTGCCAGCAGTTGGGGGGACACCGGGGAGCTGTTTTTT. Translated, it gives CASSWGDTGELFF.

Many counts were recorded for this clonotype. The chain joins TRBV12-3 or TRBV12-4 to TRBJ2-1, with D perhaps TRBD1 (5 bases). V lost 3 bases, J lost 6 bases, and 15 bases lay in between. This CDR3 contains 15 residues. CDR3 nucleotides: TGTGCCAGCAGTTTGGCGACAGCGTGGGGCAATGAGCAGTTCTTC. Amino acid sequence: CASSLATAWGNEQFF.

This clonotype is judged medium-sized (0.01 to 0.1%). Here the CDR3 reads CSASRVRGYTEAFF. The DNA of the CDR3 is TGCAGTGCTAGCAGGGTGAGGGGATACACTGAAGCTTTCTTT. V and J are TRBV20-1 and TRBJ1-1; D may be TRBD1 (5 bases). CDR3 size: 14 residues. The germline CDR1 and CDR2 sequences are DFQATT and SNEGSKA (reference sequence). V was cut by 3 bases and J by 3 bases, with 14 bases left in between.

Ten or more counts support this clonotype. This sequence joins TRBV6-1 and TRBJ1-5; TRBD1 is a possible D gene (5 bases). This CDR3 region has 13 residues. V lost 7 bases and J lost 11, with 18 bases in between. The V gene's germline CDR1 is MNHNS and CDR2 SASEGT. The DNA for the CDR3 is TGTGCCAGCAACCCACAGGCATGGGAGGCCCAGCATTTT. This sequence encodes CASNPQAWEAQHF.

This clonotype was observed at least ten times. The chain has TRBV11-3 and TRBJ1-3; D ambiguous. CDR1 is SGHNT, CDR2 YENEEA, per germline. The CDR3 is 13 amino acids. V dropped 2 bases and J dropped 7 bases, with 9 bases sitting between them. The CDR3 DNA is TGTGCCAGCAGCTTAACGCCACGGAACACCATATATTTT. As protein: CASSLTPRNTIYF.

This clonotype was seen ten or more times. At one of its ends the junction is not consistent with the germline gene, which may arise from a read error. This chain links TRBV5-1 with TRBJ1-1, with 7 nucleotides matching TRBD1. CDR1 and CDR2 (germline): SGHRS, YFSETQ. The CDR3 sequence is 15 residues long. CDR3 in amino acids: CASSLEGTVNTEAFF. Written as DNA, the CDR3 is TGCGCCAGCAGCTTGGAAGGGACAGTGAATACTGAAGCTTTCTTT.